The clone carrying this TCR beta chain was seen only a few times. This specimen belongs to a study of blood T cell repertoires in COVID-19. Across the study: Specimens from acute and convalescent COVID-19 originated in the United States, Italy and Spain. Nucleic acid was either cDNA or gDNA, and it came from T cells, B-cell-depleted T cells, or PBMCs.

This CDR3 has 12 residues. V lost 6 bases and J lost 8, with 13 bases in between. Germline-derived CDR1 and CDR2 are LNHDA and SQIVND (reference sequence). Original processing notes: Using reference gene primer amplification, nucleated cell counts were estimated. Sequencing was performed with immunoSEQ multiplex PCR; in TCRdb, only in-frame clones are kept and a portion is missing. V, J and clone size are those of that table, while D and trimming were read from the DNA. The sample has roughly 200,000 clones; around 87% are singletons. The rearrangement uses TRBV19 and TRBJ1-2, with D perhaps TRBD1 (5 bases). The sequenced sample was peripheral blood. The clonotype originates from a man in his fifties or sixties with acute or convalescent COVID-19. The DNA of the CDR3 is TGTGCCAGTAGAGACAGCCTGGTAGGCTACACCTTC. Residues: CASRDSLVGYTF.